The 9 T cell receptor beta chains listed next were all sequenced from one sample in a study of cytomegalovirus exposure and HLA in healthy donors. With 60 Vbeta and 13 Jbeta primers, the PCR was carried out. Libraries were prepared by immunoSEQ multiplex PCR; TCRdb keeps only in-frame clonotypes and omits some of them. The sample holds more than 150,000 clones, approximately 80% seen once. Material: PBMCs. These receptors were obtained from a woman aged 50 to 60 in good health and CMV-seropositive.

V and J are TRBV5-4 and TRBJ2-6, with D uncertain. The germline V gene has CDR1 SGHNT and CDR2 YYREEE (reference sequence). V was trimmed by 5 bases and J by 0 bases, leaving 9 bases between them. The length of the CDR3 is 15 residues. The CDR3 spells CASSTAPSGANVLTF. The DNA of the CDR3 is TGTGCCAGCAGTACAGCCCCCTCTGGGGCCAACGTCCTGACTTTC. Supplemented by reference TRBV5-4 and TRBJ2-6, the full variable domain reads ETGVTQSPTHLIKTRGQQVTLRCSSQSGHNTVSWYQQALGQGPQFIFQYYREEENGRGNFPPRFSGLQFPNYSSELNVNALELDDSALYLCASSTAPSGANVLTFGAGSRLTVL.

This sequence joins TRBV6-1 and TRBJ2-1; TRBD2 matches at 7 bases. V dropped 1 base and J dropped 8; count of bases not matched to a gene: 8. Looked up from germline, CDR1 is MNHNS and CDR2 is SASEGT. The CDR3 covers 15 residues. Here the CDR3 reads CASSEGWGGFDEQFF. The CDR3 DNA follows: TGTGCCAGCAGTGAAGGGTGGGGAGGGTTCGATGAGCAGTTCTTC.

This clone was picked up one time. The rearrangement links TRBV19 to TRBJ2-7; 7 nucleotides align to TRBD1. CDR3 length: 13 residues. Germline lookup yields CDR1 LNHDA and CDR2 SQIVND (reference sequence). The V segment lost 6 bases and the J segment 2 bases; nucleotides outside the gene matches: 4. The chain's CDR3 is CASSNTGAYEQYF. The CDR3, as DNA: TGTGCCAGTAGCAACACAGGGGCCTACGAGCAGTACTTC.

The chain employs TRBV5-1 and TRBJ2-3; D might be TRBD1 (6 bases). Trimming shortened V by 4 bases and J by 1 base, and 16 bases separated the two germline ends. Germline V gives CDR1 SGHRS, CDR2 YFSETQ. The CDR3 is 16 residues long. CDR3: CASSKKTGVGTDTQYF. CDR3 bases: TGCGCCAGCAGCAAAAAGACAGGCGTCGGCACAGATACGCAGTATTTT. Combining the CDR3 with reference TRBV5-1 and TRBJ2-3 gives the whole variable domain KAGVTQTPRYLIKTRGQQVTLSCSPISGHRSVSWYQQTPGQGLQFLFEYFSETQRNKGNFPGRFSGRQFSNSRSEMNVSTLELGDSALYLCASSKKTGVGTDTQYFGPGTRLTVL.

This chain links TRBV2 with TRBJ2-3; 10 bases align to TRBD1. Trimming cost V 6 bases and J 0 bases; bases outside gene matches: 3. This CDR3 is 15 amino acids long. The germline V gene encodes CDR1 SNHLY and CDR2 FYNNEI. CDR3 DNA: TGTGCCAGCAGCGGACAGGGGGTGAGCACAGATACGCAGTATTTT. This translates into CASSGQGVSTDTQYF.

V and J are TRBV27 and TRBJ2-7; possibly TRBD2 for D (5 bases). Germline V gene data show CDR1 as MNHEY and CDR2 as SMNVEV (reference sequence). The CDR3 loop spans 14 amino acids. Between the trimmed V and J ends, which lost 6 bases and 4 bases, there was a span of 16 bases. The CDR3 nucleotides read TGTGCCAGCAGCCAGTACCAAGGACTTTACGAGCAGTACTTC. Translation gives CASSQYQGLYEQYF.

The V gene is TRBV11-2, the J gene TRBJ1-2; tentatively, D is TRBD1 (6 bases). This CDR3 comprises 14 residues. Trimming stripped 3 bases from V and 0 bases from J, with 8 bases between. CDR1 SGHAT and CDR2 FQNNGV come from the germline V gene. The DNA for the CDR3 is TGTGCCAGCAGCTTGGGGGCTGCTAACTATGGCTACACCTTC. Translation gives CASSLGAANYGYTF.

V and J are TRBV2 and TRBJ2-7; 9 nucleotides agree with TRBD1. The J segment lost 2 bases and the V segment lost 6 bases, leaving 8 bases of the junction unmatched. The CDR3 loop spans 15 amino acids. CDR1 and CDR2 (germline): SNHLY, FYNNEI. CDR3 nucleotide sequence: TGTGCCAGCAGGTTCGGGACAGGGACAACCTACGAGCAGTACTTC. It codes for CASRFGTGTTYEQYF.

V gene TRBV18 combines with J gene TRBJ2-3, with D hard to call. CDR1 is KGHSH, CDR2 LQKENI, per germline. The CDR3 consists of 16 residues. V lost 6 bases and J lost 2, with 18 bases in between. The CDR3 DNA follows: TGTGCCAGCTCCCAGGCTCAGGCTATTTTCACAGATACGCAGTATTTT. The encoded protein is CASSQAQAIFTDTQYF. The variable domain in full, completed from reference TRBV18 and TRBJ2-3, reads NAGVMQNPRHLVRRRGQEARLRCSPMKGHSHVYWYRQLPEEGLKFMVYLQKENIIDESGMPKERFSAEFPKEGPSILRIQQVVRGDSAAYFCASSQAQAIFTDTQYFGPGTRLTVL.